This entry lists 10 T cell receptor beta chains sequenced from one sample in a study of blood T cell repertoires in COVID-19. Measured with immunoSEQ multiplex PCR; TCRdb has only the in-frame clones, and not every one. This table has more than 45,000 clones, about nine tenths appearing once. Sample: peripheral blood. The receptors originated from a human donor in a cohort sampled during active COVID-19.

The chain is built from TRBV18 and TRBJ1-2; D call uncertain. Trimming took 3 bases from V and 8 from J, leaving 13 bases between them. Germline V lookup: CDR1 KGHSH, CDR2 LQKENI. This CDR3 region has 13 residues. The CDR3 sequence is CASSPNRAEGYTF. The CDR3 bases are TGTGCCAGCTCACCCAATAGAGCGGAAGGCTACACCTTC.

The chain links TRBV3-1 (or the pseudogene TRBV3-2) to TRBJ2-3, with 7 bases aligning to TRBD1. Per the germline V gene, CDR1 is LGHDT and CDR2 is YNNKEL (reference sequence). CDR3 length equals 17 residues. The junction had 7 bases not matched to a gene; V was cut back by 0 bases and J by 1 base. As DNA, the CDR3 is TGTGCCAGCAGCCAAGATCGGGACAGTTCGGGCACAGATACGCAGTATTTT. Translated, it gives CASSQDRDSSGTDTQYF.

The rearrangement links TRBV7-2 to TRBJ2-7; D is unresolved. There are 13 residues in the CDR3. The germline CDR1 and CDR2 sequences are SGHTA and FQGNSA. V lost 4 bases and J lost 0, with 7 bases in between. Written as DNA, the CDR3 is TGTGCCAGCAGCTCGAGGAGCTCCTACGAGCAGTACTTC. Translation gives CASSSRSSYEQYF.

V is TRBV19 and J is TRBJ1-5, with D unresolved. Germline loops: CDR1 LNHDA, CDR2 SQIVND (reference sequence). Trimming stripped 4 bases from V and 8 bases from J, with 12 bases between. This CDR3 has 13 residues. The CDR3 region is CASSSGESEPQHF. Written as DNA, the CDR3 is TGTGCCAGTAGTAGTGGGGAGTCGGAGCCCCAGCATTTT.

This clone was counted between two and nine times. The chain is built from TRBV7-3 and TRBJ2-7, with no clear D. The CDR3 totals 13 residues. The germline V and J ends were trimmed by 0 bases and 2 bases, with 5 bases remaining between them. From germline, CDR1 is SGHTA and CDR2 FQGTGA. DNA of the CDR3: TGTGCCAGCAGCTTAACGACAACCTACGAGCAGTACTTC. Protein: CASSLTTTYEQYF.

The genes are TRBV7-2 and TRBJ2-7, with a weak D call TRBD2 (5 bases). This CDR3 has 14 amino acids. CDR1 SGHTA and CDR2 FQGNSA come from the germline V gene. Trimming removed 0 bases at V and 5 bases at J, with 11 bases between. The CDR3 here is CASSLALGVNEQYF. CDR3 sequence (DNA): TGTGCCAGCAGCTTAGCGCTCGGGGTCAACGAGCAGTACTTC.

This clone has only one observation. The chain joins TRBV9 to TRBJ1-4; 11 nucleotides line up with TRBD1. Germline CDR1 SGDLS, CDR2 YYNGEE. Germline trimming cut 7 bases from V and 0 bases from J; bases unmatched to any gene: 14. This CDR3 contains 19 residues. The CDR3 region has the DNA TGTGCCAGCGGCCGGGGACAGGGGGGCGGAAGTTCAACTAATGAAAAACTGTTTTTT. Protein sequence: CASGRGQGGGSSTNEKLFF.

The chain has TRBV10-2 and TRBJ2-7; tentative D call: TRBD1 (6 bases). Germline V CDR1 and CDR2: WSHSY, SAAADI. The CDR3 is 11 residues long. V was clipped by 5 bases and J by 6 bases, with 8 bases between them. The CDR3 region has the DNA TGCGCCAGCAGTTCAGGGGCCGAGCAGTACTTC. Protein: CASSSGAEQYF.

This chain uses TRBV7-3 with TRBJ1-2; D is possibly TRBD1 (6 bases). CDR1 is SGHTA, CDR2 FQGTGA, per germline. V dropped 5 bases and J dropped 4 bases, with 14 bases sitting between them. The CDR3 is 14 amino acids. Here the CDR3 DNA reads TGTGCCAGCAGCGCAACACAGGGTACCTATGGCTACACCTTC. It encodes CASSATQGTYGYTF. Full variable domain (outside the CDR3, taken from reference TRBV7-3 and TRBJ1-2): GAGVSQTPSNKVTEKGKYVELRCDPISGHTALYWYRQSLGQGPEFLIYFQGTGAADDSGLPNDRFFAVRPEGSVSTLKIQRTERGDSAVYLCASSATQGTYGYTFGSGTRLTVV.

The rearrangement links TRBV7-2 to TRBJ1-5; 11 positions match TRBD1. The V and J ends lost 5 bases and 7 bases, in that order; junction bases with no gene match: 4. The CDR3 length is 14 residues. Germline V gene sequence: CDR1 SGHTA, CDR2 FQGNSA. CDR3 residues: CASSPGTGGQPQHF. The DNA of the CDR3 is TGTGCCAGCAGCCCGGGGACAGGGGGACAGCCCCAGCATTTT.